What follows describes a single T cell receptor beta chain. Antigen unknown. TCRdb's copy holds only in-frame clones and misses some; the assay was immunoSEQ multiplex PCR. Of about 130,000 clones in the sample, 80% to 90% were seen once. The sample comes from a study of T cell responses to AZD1222 COVID-19 vaccine. Across the whole study: Pooling was applied to second doses at about 4 or about 12 weeks. Study results and limitations: Only after the peak T cell response were repertoires sampled. A reported finding is that nearly half of spike-specific TCRs target unmutated variant regions. Spike-specific TCR breadth and depth rose after two AZD1222 doses.

Germline CDR1 is LGHDT and CDR2 is YNNKEL (reference sequence). The V end lost 4 bases, the J end lost 5 bases, and 16 bases lay between the germline ends. The CDR3 length is 15 residues. The gene calls are TRBV3-1 (or the pseudogene TRBV3-2) and TRBJ2-3; TRBD2 might be the D (6 bases). The sequence was collected from an adult in good health. Here the sequenced sample was peripheral blood, taken on day 0 of AZD1222 vaccination. The CDR3 loop reads CASSLLAGPQDTQYF. The CDR3 DNA follows: TGTGCCAGCAGCCTACTGGCGGGACCTCAAGATACGCAGTATTTT.